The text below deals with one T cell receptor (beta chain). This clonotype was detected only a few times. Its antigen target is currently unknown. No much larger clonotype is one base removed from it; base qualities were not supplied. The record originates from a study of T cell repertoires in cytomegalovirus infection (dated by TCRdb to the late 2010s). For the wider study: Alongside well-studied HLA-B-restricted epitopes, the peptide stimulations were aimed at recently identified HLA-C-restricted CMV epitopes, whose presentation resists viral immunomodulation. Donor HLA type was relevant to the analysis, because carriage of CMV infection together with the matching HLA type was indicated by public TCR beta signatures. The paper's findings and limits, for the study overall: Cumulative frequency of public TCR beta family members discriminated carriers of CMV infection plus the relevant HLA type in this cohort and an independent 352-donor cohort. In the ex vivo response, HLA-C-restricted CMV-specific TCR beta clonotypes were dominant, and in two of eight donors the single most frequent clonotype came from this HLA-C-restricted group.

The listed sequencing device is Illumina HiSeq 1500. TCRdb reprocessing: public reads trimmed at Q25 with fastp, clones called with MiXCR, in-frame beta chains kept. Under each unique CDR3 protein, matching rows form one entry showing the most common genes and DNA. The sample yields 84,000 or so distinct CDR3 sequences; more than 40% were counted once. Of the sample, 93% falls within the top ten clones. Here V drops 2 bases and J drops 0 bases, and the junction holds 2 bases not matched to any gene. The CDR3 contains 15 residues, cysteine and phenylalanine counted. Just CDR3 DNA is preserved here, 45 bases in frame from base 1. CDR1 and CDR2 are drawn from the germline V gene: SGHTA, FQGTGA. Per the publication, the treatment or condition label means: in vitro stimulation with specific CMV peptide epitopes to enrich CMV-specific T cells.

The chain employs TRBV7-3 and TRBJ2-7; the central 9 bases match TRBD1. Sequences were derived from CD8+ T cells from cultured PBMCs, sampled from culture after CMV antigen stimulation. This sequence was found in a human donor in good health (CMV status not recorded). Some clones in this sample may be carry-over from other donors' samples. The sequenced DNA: TGTGCCAGCAGCTTAGGGACAGGGAGCTCCTACGAGCAGTACTTC. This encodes CASSLGTGSSYEQYF.